This T cell receptor (beta chain) stems from a study of blood T cell repertoires in COVID-19. Germline values: CDR1 GTSNPN, CDR2 SVGIG (reference sequence). This CDR3 spans 13 amino acids. V dropped 5 bases and J dropped 5; count of bases not matched to a gene: 7. Per the authors' pipeline: Estimated nucleated cell counts came from reference gene primer amplification. The repertoire was sequenced with immunoSEQ multiplex PCR; TCRdb's copy has only in-frame clones and lacks some. D and trimming come from the DNA, and the V and J calls and clone size come from that table. The sample records 85,000 to 110,000 clones, roughly 90% being singletons. Only one count was recorded for this clone.

V usage is TRBV30 and J usage is TRBJ2-5; 8 bases fit TRBD2. The receptor's source is a human donor in a cohort sampled during active COVID-19. Source material: peripheral blood. The CDR3 is CAWGSGGVETQYF. CDR3 coding DNA: TGTGCCTGGGGAAGCGGGGGCGTTGAGACCCAGTACTTC.